Presented here are 2 T cell receptor beta chains from one specimen sequenced in a study of shared clonotypes between healthy human individuals. The table came from immunoSEQ multiplex PCR; TCRdb's copy has only in-frame clones and leaves some out. Among about 2 million clones listed, 95% were seen once. Sequenced material: naive CD4+ T cells sorted from blood. As for subset: CD45RA+ positively selected. The receptors stem from a man between 18 and 29 years old in good health.

This chain connects TRBV6-1 to TRBJ1-3; TRBD1 matches at 9 bases. Germline trimming cut 3 bases from V and 0 bases from J; bases unmatched to any gene: 3. CDR3 length: 16 residues. The germline V gene encodes CDR1 MNHNS and CDR2 SASEGT. DNA of the CDR3: TGTGCCAGCAGTGAGAGGACAGGGGCCTCTGGAAACACCATATATTTT. Its translation: CASSERTGASGNTIYF.

In regard to this clone: The sample holds other DNA sequences that translate to the same CDR3. The V gene is TRBV6-5, the J gene TRBJ1-2, with 8 bases fitting TRBD1. This CDR3 has 14 amino acids. Trimming at V came to 5 bases and at J to 5 bases, leaving 7 bases not matched to a gene. CDR1 and CDR2 (germline): MNHEY, SVGAGI. The chain's CDR3 is CASSPTGGGYGYTF. CDR3 DNA sequence: TGTGCCAGCAGTCCCACAGGGGGTGGGTATGGCTACACCTTC.